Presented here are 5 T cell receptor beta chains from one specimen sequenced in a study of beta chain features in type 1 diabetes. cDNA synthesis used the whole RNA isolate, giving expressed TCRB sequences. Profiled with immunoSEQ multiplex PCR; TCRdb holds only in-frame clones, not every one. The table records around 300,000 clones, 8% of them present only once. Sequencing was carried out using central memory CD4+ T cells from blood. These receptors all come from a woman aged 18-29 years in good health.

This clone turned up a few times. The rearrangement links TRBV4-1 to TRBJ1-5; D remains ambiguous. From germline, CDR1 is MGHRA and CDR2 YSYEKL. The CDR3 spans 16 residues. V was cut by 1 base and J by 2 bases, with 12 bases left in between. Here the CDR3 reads CASSQGSTHGNQPQHF. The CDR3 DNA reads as TGCGCCAGCAGCCAAGGCTCCACCCATGGCAATCAGCCCCAGCATTTT.

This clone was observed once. CDR3 residues: CASRNTSIEGGAGELFF. CDR3 sequence (DNA): TGTGCCAGCAGAAATACATCCATAGAGGGAGGAGCCGGGGAGCTGTTTTTT. The chain employs TRBV25-1 and TRBJ2-2; D possibly corresponds to TRBD2 (6 bases). CDR1 and CDR2 from the germline V gene are MGHDK and SYGVNS. V was trimmed by 6 bases and J by 6 bases, leaving 23 bases between them. The CDR3 runs to 17 residues.

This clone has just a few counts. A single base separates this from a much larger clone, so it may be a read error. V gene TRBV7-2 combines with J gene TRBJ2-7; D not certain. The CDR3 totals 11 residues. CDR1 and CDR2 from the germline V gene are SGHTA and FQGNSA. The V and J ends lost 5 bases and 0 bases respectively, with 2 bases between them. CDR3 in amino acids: CASSLSYEQYF. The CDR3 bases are TGTGCCAGCAGCCTCTCCTACGAGCAGTACTTC.

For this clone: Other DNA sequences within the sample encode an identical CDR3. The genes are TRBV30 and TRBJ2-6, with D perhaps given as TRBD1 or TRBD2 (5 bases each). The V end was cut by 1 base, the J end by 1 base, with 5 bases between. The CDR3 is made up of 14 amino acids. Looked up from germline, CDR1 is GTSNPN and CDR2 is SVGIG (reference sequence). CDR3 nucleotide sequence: TGTGCCTGGAGTGGGGGGTCTGGGGCCAACGTCCTGACTTTC. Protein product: CAWSGGSGANVLTF.

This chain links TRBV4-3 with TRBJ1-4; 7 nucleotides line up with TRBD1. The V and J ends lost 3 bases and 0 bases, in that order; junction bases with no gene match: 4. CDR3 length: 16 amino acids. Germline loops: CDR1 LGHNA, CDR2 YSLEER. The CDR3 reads CASSHRTGATNEKLFF. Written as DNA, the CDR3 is TGCGCCAGCAGCCACCGAACAGGGGCAACTAATGAAAAACTGTTTTTT.